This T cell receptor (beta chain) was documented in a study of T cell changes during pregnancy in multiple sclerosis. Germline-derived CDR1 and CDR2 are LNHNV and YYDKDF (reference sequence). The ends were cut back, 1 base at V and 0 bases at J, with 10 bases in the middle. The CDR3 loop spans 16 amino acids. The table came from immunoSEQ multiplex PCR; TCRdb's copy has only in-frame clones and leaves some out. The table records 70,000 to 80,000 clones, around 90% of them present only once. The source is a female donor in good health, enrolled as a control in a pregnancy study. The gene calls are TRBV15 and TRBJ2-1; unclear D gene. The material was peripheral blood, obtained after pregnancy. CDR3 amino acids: CATSRGSGSSYNEQFF. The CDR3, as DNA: TGTGCCACCAGCAGAGGCTCAGGTAGCTCCTACAATGAGCAGTTCTTC.